The T cell receptor beta chain under discussion was sequenced for a study of HIV-infected children after antiretroviral therapy interruption. Indicated treatment: PENTA 11 planned treatment interruption arm or continuous ART arm. This CDR3 contains 15 residues. Germline CDR1 is DFQATT and CDR2 is SNEGSKA (reference sequence). Trimming cost V 4 bases and J 6 bases; bases outside gene matches: 10. Unique molecular identifiers were included in an RNA-based 3' RACE TCR library. TCRdb reanalysed the 3' RACE reads using MiXCR and keeps one entry per CDR3 protein. The profile covers over 35,000 distinct CDR3 sequences, with over 6.5% appearing a single time and roughly 1% taken by the ten largest.

The TCR was taken from a pool of human donors with HIV. The chain has TRBV20-1 and TRBJ2-3; 10 bases agree with TRBD2. Sequenced here: CD45RA+ CD4+ T cells from PBMCs, pooled from several time points, sampled from a donor given antiretroviral therapy, either interrupted or continuous. Subset noted: naive CD4+ CD45RA+ CD45RO- T cells. In DNA form, the CDR3 reads TGCAGTGCTACTGAAGCGGGGGGGCCATCGGATACGCAGTATTTT. Protein: CSATEAGGPSDTQYF.